The TCR beta chain under discussion was sequenced for a study of T-cell reconstitution after alpha-beta-depleted transplantation in children. The library targeted TCRbeta and was prepared with unique molecular identifiers. MiXCR, applied by TCRdb to the PCR reads, yields one record per CDR3 protein. Of roughly 200,000 distinct CDR3 sequences listed, approximately 6.8% are singletons. This clonotype was recorded at least ten times. Trimming cost V 6 bases and J 1 base; bases outside gene matches: 7. Per the germline V gene, CDR1 is DFQATT and CDR2 is SNEGSKA (reference sequence). This CDR3 is built from 14 residues.

The sample consisted of PBMCs from the stem cell graft donor, taken from the stem cell graft. This clonotype originated in a human donor who donated a stem cell graft to a child with Wiskott-Aldrich syndrome. The chain combines TRBV20-1 with TRBJ2-3, with TRBD1 matching 7 bases. The CDR3 coding sequence is TGCAGTGCCAAAGACAGGGTCGGCACAGATACGCAGTATTTT. It is translated as CSAKDRVGTDTQYF.